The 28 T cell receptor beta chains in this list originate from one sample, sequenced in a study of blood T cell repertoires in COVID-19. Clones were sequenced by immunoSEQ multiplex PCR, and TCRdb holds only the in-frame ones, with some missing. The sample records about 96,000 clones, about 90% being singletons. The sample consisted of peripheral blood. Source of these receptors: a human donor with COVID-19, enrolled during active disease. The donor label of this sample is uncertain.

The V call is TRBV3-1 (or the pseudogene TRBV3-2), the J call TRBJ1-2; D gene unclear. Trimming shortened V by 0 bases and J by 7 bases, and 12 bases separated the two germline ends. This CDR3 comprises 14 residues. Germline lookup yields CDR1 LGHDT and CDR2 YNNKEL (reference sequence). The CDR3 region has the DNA TGTGCCAGCAGCCAAGATCCTGGGGAGATTGGCTACACCTTC. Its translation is CASSQDPGEIGYTF.

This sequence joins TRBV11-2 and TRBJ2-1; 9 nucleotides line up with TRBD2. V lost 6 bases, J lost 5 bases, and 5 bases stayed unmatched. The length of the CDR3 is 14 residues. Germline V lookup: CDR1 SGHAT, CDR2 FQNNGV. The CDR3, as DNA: TGTGCCAGCAGGGAGTCTAGCGGGAACAATGAGCAGTTCTTC. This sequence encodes CASRESSGNNEQFF.

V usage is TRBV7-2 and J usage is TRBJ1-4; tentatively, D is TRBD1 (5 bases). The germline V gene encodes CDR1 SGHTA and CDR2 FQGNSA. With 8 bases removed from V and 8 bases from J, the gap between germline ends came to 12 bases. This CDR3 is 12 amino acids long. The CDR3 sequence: CASSYGGEKLFF. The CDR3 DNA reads TGTGCCAGCTCTTACGGGGGGGAAAAACTGTTTTTT.

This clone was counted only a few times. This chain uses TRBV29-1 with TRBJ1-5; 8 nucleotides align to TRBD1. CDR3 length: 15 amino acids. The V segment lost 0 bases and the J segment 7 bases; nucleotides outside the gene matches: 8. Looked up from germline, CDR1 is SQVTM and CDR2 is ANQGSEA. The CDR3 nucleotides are TGCAGCGTTGAAGATCGGCAGGGGGCTTGCCAGCCCCAGCATTTT. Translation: CSVEDRQGACQPQHF.

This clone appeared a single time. CDR3 sequence: CASSYSWGAEAFF. CDR3 bases: TGTGCCAGCAGTTACTCATGGGGAGCTGAAGCTTTCTTT. The gene calls are TRBV6-5 and TRBJ1-1; D unclear. Deletions cut 0 bases from V and 6 bases from J, with 8 bases between. This CDR3 is built from 13 residues. CDR1 MNHEY and CDR2 SVGAGI come from the germline V gene.

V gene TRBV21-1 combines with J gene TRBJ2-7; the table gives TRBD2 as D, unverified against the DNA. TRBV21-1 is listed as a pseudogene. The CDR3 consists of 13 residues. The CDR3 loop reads CASSRRGGAEQYF. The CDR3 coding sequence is TGTGCCAGCAGCCGCCGGGGAGGGGCCGAGCAGTACTTC.

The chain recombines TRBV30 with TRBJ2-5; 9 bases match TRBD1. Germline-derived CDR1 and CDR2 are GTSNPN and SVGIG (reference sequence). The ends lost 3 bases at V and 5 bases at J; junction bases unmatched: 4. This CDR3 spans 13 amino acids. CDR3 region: CAWSRDRAETQYF. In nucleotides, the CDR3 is TGTGCCTGGAGCCGGGACAGGGCTGAGACCCAGTACTTC.

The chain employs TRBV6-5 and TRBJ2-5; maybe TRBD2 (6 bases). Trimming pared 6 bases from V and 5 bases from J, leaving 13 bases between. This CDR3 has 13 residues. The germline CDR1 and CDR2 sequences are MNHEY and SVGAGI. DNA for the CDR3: TGTGCCAGCAGCAACGGGGGATGGGAGACCCAGTACTTC. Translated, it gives CASSNGGWETQYF.

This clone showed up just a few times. CDR3 amino acids: CASSGGTGDSNQPQHF. The CDR3, as DNA: TGTGCCAGCAGTGGAGGGACAGGGGACAGCAATCAGCCCCAGCATTTT. This chain links TRBV25-1 with TRBJ1-5; 10 nucleotides line up with TRBD1. The CDR3 runs 16 residues. The V and J ends lost 4 bases and 1 base, in that order; junction bases with no gene match: 4. Germline CDR1 and CDR2: MGHDK and SYGVNS.

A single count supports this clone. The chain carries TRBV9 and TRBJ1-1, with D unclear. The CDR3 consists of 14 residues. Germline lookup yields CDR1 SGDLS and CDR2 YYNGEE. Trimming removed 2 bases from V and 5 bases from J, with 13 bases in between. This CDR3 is CASSVNLADTEAFF. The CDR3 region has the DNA TGTGCCAGCAGCGTTAACTTAGCGGATACTGAAGCTTTCTTT.

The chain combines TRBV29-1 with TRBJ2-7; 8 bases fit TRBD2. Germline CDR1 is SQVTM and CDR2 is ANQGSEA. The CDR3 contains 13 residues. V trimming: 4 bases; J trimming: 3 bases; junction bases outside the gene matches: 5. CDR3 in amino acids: CSVAASGYYEQYF. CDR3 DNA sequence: TGCAGCGTTGCTGCTAGCGGGTACTACGAGCAGTACTTC.

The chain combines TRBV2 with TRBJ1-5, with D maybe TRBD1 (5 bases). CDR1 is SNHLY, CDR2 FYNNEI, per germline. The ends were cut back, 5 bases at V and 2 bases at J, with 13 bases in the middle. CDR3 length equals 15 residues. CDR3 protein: CASSQLRARNQPQHF. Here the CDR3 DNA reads TGTGCCAGCAGTCAACTCAGGGCTCGCAATCAGCCCCAGCATTTT.

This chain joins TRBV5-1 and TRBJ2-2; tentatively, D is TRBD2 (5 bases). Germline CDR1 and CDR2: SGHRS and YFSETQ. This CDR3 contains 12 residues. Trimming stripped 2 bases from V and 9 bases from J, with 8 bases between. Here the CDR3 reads CASSFNGRELFF. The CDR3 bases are TGCGCCAGCAGCTTTAACGGGAGGGAGCTGTTTTTT.

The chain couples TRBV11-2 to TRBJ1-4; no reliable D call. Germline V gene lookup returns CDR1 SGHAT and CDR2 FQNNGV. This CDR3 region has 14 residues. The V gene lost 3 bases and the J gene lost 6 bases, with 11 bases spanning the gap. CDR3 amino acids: CASSFRAGDEKLFF. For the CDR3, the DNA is TGTGCCAGCAGCTTTCGGGCCGGGGATGAAAAACTGTTTTTT.

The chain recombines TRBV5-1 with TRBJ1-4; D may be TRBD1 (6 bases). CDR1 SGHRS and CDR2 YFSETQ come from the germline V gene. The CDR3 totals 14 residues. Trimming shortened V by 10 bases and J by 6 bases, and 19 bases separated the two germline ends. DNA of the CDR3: TGCGCCTCCACCCGGGGGGCCGAGGATGAAAAACTGTTTTTT. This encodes CASTRGAEDEKLFF.

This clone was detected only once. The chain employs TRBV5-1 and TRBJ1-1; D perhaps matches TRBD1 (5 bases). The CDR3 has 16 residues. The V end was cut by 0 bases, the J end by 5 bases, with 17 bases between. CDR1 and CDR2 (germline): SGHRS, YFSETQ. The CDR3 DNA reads TGCGCCAGCAGCTTGGCCAAGGGAGGGGTGGGTACTGAAGCTTTCTTT. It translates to CASSLAKGGVGTEAFF.

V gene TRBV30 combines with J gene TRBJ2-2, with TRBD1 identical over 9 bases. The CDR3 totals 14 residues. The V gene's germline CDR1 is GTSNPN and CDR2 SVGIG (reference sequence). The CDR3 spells CAIGGQGRTGELFF. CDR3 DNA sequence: TGTGCGATTGGAGGACAGGGGAGGACCGGGGAGCTGTTTTTT. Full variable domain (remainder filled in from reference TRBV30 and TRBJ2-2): SQTIHQWPATLVQPVGSPLSLECTVEGTSNPNLYWYRQAAGRGLQLLFYSVGIGQISSEVPQNLSASRPQDRQFILSSKKLLLSDSGFYLCAIGGQGRTGELFFGEGSRLTVL.

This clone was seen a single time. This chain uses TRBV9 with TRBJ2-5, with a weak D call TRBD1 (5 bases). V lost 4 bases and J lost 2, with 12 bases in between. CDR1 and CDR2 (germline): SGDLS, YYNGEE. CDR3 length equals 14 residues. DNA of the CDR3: TGTGCCAGCAGCCCGCGACAGCCTCAAGAGACCCAGTACTTC. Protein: CASSPRQPQETQYF.

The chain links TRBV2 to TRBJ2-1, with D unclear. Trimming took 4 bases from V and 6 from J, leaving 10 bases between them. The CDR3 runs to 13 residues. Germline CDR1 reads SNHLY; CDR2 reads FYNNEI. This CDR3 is CASSVGVFNEQFF. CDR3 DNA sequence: TGTGCCAGCAGTGTTGGAGTATTCAATGAGCAGTTCTTC.

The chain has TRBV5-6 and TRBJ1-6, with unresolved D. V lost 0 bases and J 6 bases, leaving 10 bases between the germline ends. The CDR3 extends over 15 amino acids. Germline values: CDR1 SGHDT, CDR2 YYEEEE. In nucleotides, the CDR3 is TGTGCCAGCAGCTTGGGAGGGAGCGGTAATTCACCCCTCCACTTT. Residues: CASSLGGSGNSPLHF.

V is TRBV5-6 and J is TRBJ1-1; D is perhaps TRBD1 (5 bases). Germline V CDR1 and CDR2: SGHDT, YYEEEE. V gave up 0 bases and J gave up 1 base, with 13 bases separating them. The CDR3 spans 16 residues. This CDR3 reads CASSLVSGFENTEAFF. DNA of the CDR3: TGTGCCAGCAGCTTGGTTTCAGGGTTCGAGAACACTGAAGCTTTCTTT.

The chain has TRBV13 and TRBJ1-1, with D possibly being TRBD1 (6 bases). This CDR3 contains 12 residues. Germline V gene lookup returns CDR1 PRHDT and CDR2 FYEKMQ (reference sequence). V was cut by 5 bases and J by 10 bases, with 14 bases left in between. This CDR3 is CASSPVGGRAFF. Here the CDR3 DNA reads TGTGCCAGCAGCCCGGTAGGGGGTCGAGCTTTCTTT. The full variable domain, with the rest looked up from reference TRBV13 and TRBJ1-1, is AAGVIQSPRHLIKEKRETATLKCYPIPRHDTVYWYQQGPGQDPQFLISFYEKMQSDKGSIPDRFSAQQFSDYHSELNMSSLELGDSALYFCASSPVGGRAFFGQGTRLTVV.

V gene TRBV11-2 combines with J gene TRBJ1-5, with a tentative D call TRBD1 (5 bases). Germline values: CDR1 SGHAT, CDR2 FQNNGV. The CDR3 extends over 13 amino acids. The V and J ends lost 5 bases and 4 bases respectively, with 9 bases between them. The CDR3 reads CASSVSGNQPQHF. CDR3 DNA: TGTGCCAGCAGCGTCTCAGGGAATCAGCCCCAGCATTTT.

The CDR3 here is CASSLEAGPIYSNQPQHF. CDR3 bases: TGTGCCAGCAGCTTAGAGGCAGGGCCGATTTATAGCAATCAGCCCCAGCATTTT. V usage is TRBV7-6 and J usage is TRBJ1-5; D may be TRBD1 (5 bases). The V gene lost 1 base and the J gene lost 0 bases, with 16 bases spanning the gap. Germline-derived CDR1 and CDR2 are SGHVS and FNYEAQ. The CDR3 totals 18 residues.

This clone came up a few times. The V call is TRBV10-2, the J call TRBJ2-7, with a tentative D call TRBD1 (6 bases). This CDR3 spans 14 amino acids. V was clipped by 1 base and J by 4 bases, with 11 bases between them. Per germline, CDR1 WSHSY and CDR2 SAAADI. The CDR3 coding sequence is TGCGCCAGCAGTGAGTTTAGGCAGGGGTACGAGCAGTACTTC. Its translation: CASSEFRQGYEQYF.

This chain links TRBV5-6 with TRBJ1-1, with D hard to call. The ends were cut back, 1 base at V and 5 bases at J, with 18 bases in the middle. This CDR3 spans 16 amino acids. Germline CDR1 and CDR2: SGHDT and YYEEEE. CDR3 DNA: TGTGCCAGCAGCTTGCGGGAGGCGGGCTGGGGAACTGAAGCTTTCTTT. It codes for CASSLREAGWGTEAFF.

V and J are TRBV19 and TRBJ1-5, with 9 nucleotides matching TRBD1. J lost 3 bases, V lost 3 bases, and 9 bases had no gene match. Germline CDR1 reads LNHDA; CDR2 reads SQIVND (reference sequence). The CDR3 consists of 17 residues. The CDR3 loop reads CASSIGLDRGYNQPQHF. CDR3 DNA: TGTGCCAGTAGTATTGGGCTGGACAGGGGATACAATCAGCCCCAGCATTTT.

In DNA, the CDR3 is TGTGCCAGCAGCCAAGATTACAGCGGGGGGTACGAGCAGTACTTC. This sequence encodes CASSQDYSGGYEQYF. The V gene is TRBV3-1 (or the pseudogene TRBV3-2), the J gene TRBJ2-7; 9 nucleotides match TRBD2. CDR3 length equals 15 residues. The J segment lost 4 bases and the V segment lost 0 bases, leaving 4 bases of the junction unmatched. Germline CDR1 LGHDT, CDR2 YNNKEL (reference sequence).